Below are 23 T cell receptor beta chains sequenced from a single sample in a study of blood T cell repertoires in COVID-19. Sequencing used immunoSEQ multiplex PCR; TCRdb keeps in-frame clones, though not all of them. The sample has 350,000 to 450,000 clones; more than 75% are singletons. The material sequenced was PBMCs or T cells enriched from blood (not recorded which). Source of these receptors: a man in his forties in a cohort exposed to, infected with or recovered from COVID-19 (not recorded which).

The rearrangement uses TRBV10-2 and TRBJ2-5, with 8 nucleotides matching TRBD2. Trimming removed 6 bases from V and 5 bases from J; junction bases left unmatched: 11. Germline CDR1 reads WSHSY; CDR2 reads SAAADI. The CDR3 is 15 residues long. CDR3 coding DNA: TGCGCCAGCAGAGTCCTCGGGGGGGCAGAGGAGACCCAGTACTTC. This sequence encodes CASRVLGGAEETQYF.

The CDR3 sequence is CASSLAIQVEETQYF. The CDR3 bases are TGTGCCAGCAGCTTGGCTATACAGGTGGAAGAGACCCAGTACTTC. This rearrangement joins TRBV5-5 to TRBJ2-5, with a weak D call TRBD1 (5 bases). The CDR3 totals 15 residues. V was clipped by 0 bases and J by 3 bases, with 12 bases between them. Germline assignment: CDR1 SGHKS and CDR2 YYEKEE (reference sequence).

CDR3 bases: TGTGCCATCAGTGAGGCAGTCAGCGAGCAGTACTTC. It translates to CAISEAVSEQYF. V and J are TRBV10-3 and TRBJ2-7, with unresolved D. Germline CDR1 reads ENHRY; CDR2 reads SYGVKD. The CDR3 length is 12 residues. V lost 2 bases, J lost 6 bases, and 8 bases lay in between.

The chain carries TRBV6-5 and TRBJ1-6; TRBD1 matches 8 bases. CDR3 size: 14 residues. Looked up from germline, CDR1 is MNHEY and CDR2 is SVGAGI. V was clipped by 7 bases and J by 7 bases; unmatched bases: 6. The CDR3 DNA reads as TGTGCCAGCAACCGGGACAGGCCGAATTCACCCCTCCACTTT. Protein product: CASNRDRPNSPLHF.

The DNA of the CDR3 is TGTGCCAGCAGTGGGACTAGCGGGAAGAACAATGAGCAGTTCTTC. Translation: CASSGTSGKNNEQFF. This chain connects TRBV4-2 to TRBJ2-1; 13 bases map to TRBD2. From germline, CDR1 is LGHNA and CDR2 YNFKEQ. V was pared by 6 bases and J by 5 bases, with 4 bases of the junction left unmatched. The CDR3 is made up of 15 amino acids.

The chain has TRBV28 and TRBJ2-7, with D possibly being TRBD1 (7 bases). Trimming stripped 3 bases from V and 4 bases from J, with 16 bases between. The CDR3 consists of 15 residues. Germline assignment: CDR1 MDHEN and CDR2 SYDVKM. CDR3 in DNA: TGTGCCAGCAGTTTCCGTAGCAGGGGGGCATACGAGCAGTACTTC. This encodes CASSFRSRGAYEQYF.

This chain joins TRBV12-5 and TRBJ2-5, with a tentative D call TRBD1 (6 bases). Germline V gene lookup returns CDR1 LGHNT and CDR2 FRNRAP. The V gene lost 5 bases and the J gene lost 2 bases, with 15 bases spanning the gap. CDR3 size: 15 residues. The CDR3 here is CASGTGQGPQETQYF. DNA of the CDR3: TGTGCTAGTGGTACGGGGCAGGGGCCTCAAGAGACCCAGTACTTC.

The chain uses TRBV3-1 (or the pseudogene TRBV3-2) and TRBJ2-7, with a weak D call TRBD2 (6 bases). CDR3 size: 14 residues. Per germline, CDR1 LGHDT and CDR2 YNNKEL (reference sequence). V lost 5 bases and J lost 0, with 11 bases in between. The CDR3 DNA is TGTGCCAGCAGCTCCGGGACTGACTCCTACGAGCAGTACTTC. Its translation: CASSSGTDSYEQYF.

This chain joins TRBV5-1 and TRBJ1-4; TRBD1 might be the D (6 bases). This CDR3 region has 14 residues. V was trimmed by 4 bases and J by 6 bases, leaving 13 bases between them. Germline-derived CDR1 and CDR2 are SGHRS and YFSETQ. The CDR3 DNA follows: TGCGCCAGCAGCCTTACAGGGTCCCATGAAAAACTGTTTTTT. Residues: CASSLTGSHEKLFF.

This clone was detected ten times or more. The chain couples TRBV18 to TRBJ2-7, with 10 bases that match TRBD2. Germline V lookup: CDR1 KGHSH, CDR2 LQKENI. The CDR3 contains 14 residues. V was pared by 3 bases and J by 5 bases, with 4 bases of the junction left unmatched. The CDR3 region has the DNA TGTGCCAGCTCACCGGGAGCGGGAGGGGACGAGCAGTACTTC. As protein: CASSPGAGGDEQYF. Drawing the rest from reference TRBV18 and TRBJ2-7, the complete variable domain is NAGVMQNPRHLVRRRGQEARLRCSPMKGHSHVYWYRQLPEEGLKFMVYLQKENIIDESGMPKERFSAEFPKEGPSILRIQQVVRGDSAAYFCASSPGAGGDEQYFGPGTRLTVT.

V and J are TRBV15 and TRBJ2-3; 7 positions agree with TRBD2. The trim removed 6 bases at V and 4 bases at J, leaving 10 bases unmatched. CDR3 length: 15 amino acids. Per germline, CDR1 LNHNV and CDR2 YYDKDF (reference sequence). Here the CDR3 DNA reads TGTGCCACCAGAGGGAGAGGGAGGGCCCCAGATACGCAGTATTTT. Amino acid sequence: CATRGRGRAPDTQYF.

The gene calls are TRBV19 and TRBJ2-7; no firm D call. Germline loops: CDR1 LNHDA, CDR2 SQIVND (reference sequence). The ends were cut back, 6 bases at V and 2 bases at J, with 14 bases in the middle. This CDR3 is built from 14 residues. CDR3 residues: CASSRGAVTYEQYF. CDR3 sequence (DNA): TGTGCCAGTAGCCGCGGCGCAGTCACCTACGAGCAGTACTTC.

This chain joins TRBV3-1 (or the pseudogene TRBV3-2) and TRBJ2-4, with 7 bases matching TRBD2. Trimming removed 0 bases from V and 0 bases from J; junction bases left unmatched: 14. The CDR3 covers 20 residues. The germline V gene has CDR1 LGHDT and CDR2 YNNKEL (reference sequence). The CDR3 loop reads CASSQDPPSGTSLAKNIQYF. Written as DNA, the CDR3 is TGTGCCAGCAGCCAAGATCCGCCTAGCGGCACTTCCCTAGCCAAAAACATTCAGTACTTC.

Here the CDR3 DNA reads TGTGCCAGTAGTACCAACCGGGGGTATGGCTACACCTTC. Residues: CASSTNRGYGYTF. This chain uses TRBV19 with TRBJ1-2; the D gene is possibly TRBD1 (5 bases). Germline CDR1 and CDR2: LNHDA and SQIVND (reference sequence). The CDR3 runs 13 residues. V lost 4 bases and J lost 5, with 11 bases in between.

Written as DNA, the CDR3 is TGTGCCAGTAGTCGACAGGGGGCGCGTACTGAAGCTTTCTTT. It codes for CASSRQGARTEAFF. The chain couples TRBV19 to TRBJ1-1, with 10 positions matching TRBD1. Trimming removed 5 bases from V and 5 bases from J; junction bases left unmatched: 5. Germline assignment: CDR1 LNHDA and CDR2 SQIVND (reference sequence). CDR3 length: 14 amino acids.

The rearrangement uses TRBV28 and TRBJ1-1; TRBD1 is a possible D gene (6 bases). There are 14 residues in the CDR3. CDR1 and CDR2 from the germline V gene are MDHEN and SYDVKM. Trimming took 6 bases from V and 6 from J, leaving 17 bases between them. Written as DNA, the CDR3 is TGTGCCAGCAGCTCGAACAGGGTCAAGGCTGAAGCTTTCTTT. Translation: CASSSNRVKAEAFF. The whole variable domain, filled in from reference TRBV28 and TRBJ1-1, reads DVKVTQSSRYLVKRTGEKVFLECVQDMDHENMFWYRQDPGLGLRLIYFSYDVKMKEKGDIPEGYSVSREKKERFSLILESASTNQTSMYLCASSSNRVKAEAFFGQGTRLTVV.

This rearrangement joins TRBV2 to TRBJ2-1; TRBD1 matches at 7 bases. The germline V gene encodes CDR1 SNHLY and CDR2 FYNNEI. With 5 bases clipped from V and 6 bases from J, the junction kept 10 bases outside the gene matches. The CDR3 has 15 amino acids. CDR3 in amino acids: CASSIRQGPANEQFF. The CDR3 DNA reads TGTGCCAGCAGTATTCGACAGGGTCCGGCCAATGAGCAGTTCTTC.

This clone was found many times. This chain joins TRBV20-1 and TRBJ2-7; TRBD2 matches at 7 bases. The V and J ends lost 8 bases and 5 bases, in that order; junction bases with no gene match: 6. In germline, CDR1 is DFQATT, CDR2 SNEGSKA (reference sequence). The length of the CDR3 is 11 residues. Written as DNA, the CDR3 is TGCAGTACCGGGACTATCAACGAGCAGTACTTC. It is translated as CSTGTINEQYF.

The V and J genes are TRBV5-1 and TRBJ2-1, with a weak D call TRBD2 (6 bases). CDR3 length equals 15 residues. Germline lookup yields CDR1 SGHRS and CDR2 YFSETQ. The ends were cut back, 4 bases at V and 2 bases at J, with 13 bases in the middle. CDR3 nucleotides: TGCGCCAGCAGCCGGACGGGAGCTCCCTACAATGAGCAGTTCTTC. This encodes CASSRTGAPYNEQFF.

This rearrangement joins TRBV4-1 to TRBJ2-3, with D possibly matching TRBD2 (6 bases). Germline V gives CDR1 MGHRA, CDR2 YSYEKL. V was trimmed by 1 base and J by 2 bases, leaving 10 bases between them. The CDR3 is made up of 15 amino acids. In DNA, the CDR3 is TGCGCCAGCAGCCAAGCCGGGAGTCCCACAGATACGCAGTATTTT. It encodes CASSQAGSPTDTQYF.

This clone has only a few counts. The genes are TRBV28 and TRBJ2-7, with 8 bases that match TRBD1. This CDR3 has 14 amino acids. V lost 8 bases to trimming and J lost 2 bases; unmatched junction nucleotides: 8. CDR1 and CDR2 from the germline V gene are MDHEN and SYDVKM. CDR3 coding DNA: TGTGCCAGCCTCCGACAGGGGACCCCCTACGAGCAGTACTTC. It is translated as CASLRQGTPYEQYF.

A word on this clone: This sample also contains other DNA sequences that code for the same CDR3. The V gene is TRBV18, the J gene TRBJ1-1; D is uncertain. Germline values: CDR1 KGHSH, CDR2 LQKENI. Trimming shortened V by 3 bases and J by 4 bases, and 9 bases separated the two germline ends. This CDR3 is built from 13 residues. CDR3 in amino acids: CASSPKGGTEAFF. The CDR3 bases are TGTGCCAGCTCACCTAAAGGCGGCACTGAAGCTTTCTTT.

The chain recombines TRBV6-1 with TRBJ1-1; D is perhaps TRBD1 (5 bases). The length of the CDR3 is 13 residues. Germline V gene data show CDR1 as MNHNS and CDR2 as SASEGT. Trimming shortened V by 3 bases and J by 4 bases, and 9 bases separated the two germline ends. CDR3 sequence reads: CASSDRDGTEAFF. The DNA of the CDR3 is TGTGCCAGCAGTGACAGGGATGGCACTGAAGCTTTCTTT.